The next 15 T cell receptor beta chains were all read from a single sample in a study of cytomegalovirus exposure and HLA in healthy donors. PCR amplification relied on 60 Vbeta primers (plus 13 Jbeta primers). Clones were read by immunoSEQ multiplex PCR, and TCRdb kept only the in-frame ones, dropping some. The table has some 120,000 clones, 82% seen once; the top ten hold about 10%. Specimen: PBMCs. Receptor source: a male donor in good health and CMV-seropositive.

CDR3 sequence reads: CASSGTSGEETQYF. Here the CDR3 DNA reads TGTGCCAGCAGCGGGACTAGCGGAGAGGAGACCCAGTACTTC. The chain recombines TRBV7-9 with TRBJ2-5, with 11 bases that match TRBD2. Germline trimming cut 5 bases from V and 5 bases from J; bases unmatched to any gene: 4. The CDR3 totals 14 residues. Per the germline V gene, CDR1 is SEHNR and CDR2 is FQNEAQ (reference sequence).

The CDR3 coding sequence is TGTGCCAGCAGTCCCCGGGAAGGTGGCTACACCTTC. This sequence encodes CASSPREGGYTF. V is TRBV28 and J is TRBJ1-2; D call uncertain. V was shortened by 5 bases and J by 7 bases, with 11 bases between the two germline ends. Germline V CDR1 and CDR2: MDHEN, SYDVKM. There are 12 residues in the CDR3.

This chain joins TRBV6-5 and TRBJ2-1; D is unclear. Germline V CDR1 and CDR2: MNHEY, SVGAGI. V lost 7 bases and J 9 bases, leaving 13 bases between the germline ends. The CDR3 sequence is 12 residues long. CDR3 bases: TGTGCCAGCACTCCTCTTACGAGTGAGCAGTTCTTC. Translated, it gives CASTPLTSEQFF.

Regarding this clone: The sample carries other DNA sequences with the same CDR3. The V and J genes are TRBV7-3 and TRBJ2-1; D not resolved. This CDR3 region has 13 residues. Germline values: CDR1 SGHTA, CDR2 FQGTGA. Deletions cut 0 bases from V and 3 bases from J, with 3 bases between. For the CDR3, the DNA is TGTGCCAGCAGCTTAACCGGCTACAATGAGCAGTTCTTC. This codes for CASSLTGYNEQFF.

The CDR3 DNA follows: TGTGCCAGCAGCCCGGACAGTCGCGGATTAGCCCAGCATTTT. Translation gives CASSPDSRGLAQHF. The V and J genes are TRBV6-5 and TRBJ1-5; D is perhaps TRBD1 (6 bases). V lost 6 bases, J lost 11 bases, and 20 bases lay in between. The CDR3 totals 14 residues. The germline V gene has CDR1 MNHEY and CDR2 SVGAGI.

The V and J genes are TRBV19 and TRBJ2-3; 7 bases match TRBD2. CDR1 is LNHDA, CDR2 SQIVND, per germline (reference sequence). The V segment lost 5 bases and the J segment 7 bases; nucleotides outside the gene matches: 12. The length of the CDR3 is 15 residues. The CDR3 DNA is TGTGCCAGTAGTGCCCCGGGGAGGGCCGATTATACGCAGTATTTT. Residues: CASSAPGRADYTQYF.

Written as DNA, the CDR3 is TGTGCCAGCAGTCCCCAACTAGCGGGAGTCAATGAGCAGTTCTTC. Its protein product is CASSPQLAGVNEQFF. The chain employs TRBV27 and TRBJ2-1; 11 positions match TRBD2. The CDR3 has 15 residues. The germline V gene has CDR1 MNHEY and CDR2 SMNVEV (reference sequence). Germline trimming cut 5 bases from V and 6 bases from J; bases unmatched to any gene: 6.

The chain links TRBV7-9 to TRBJ1-4; 9 bases align to TRBD1. The V segment lost 4 bases and the J segment 13 bases; nucleotides outside the gene matches: 16. Germline V lookup: CDR1 SEHNR, CDR2 FQNEAQ (reference sequence). The CDR3 runs to 16 residues. CDR3 sequence reads: CASSSWDREPSRLLFF. CDR3 nucleotide sequence: TGTGCCAGCAGCTCCTGGGACAGGGAACCTAGCAGGTTACTGTTTTTT.

The chain combines TRBV18 with TRBJ1-3; maybe TRBD1 (5 bases). The germline V gene encodes CDR1 KGHSH and CDR2 LQKENI. This CDR3 spans 15 amino acids. V lost 3 bases, J lost 3 bases, and 12 bases lay in between. The CDR3 spells CASSPERRGGNTIYF. The CDR3 region has the DNA TGTGCCAGCTCACCGGAAAGGAGGGGTGGAAACACCATATATTTT.

This clone was recorded a few times. The chain has TRBV19 and TRBJ1-5; D might be TRBD1 (5 bases). Between the trimmed V and J ends, which lost 8 bases and 3 bases, there was a span of 20 bases. Germline V CDR1 and CDR2: LNHDA, SQIVND (reference sequence). The CDR3 is 16 amino acids. The CDR3 bases are TGTGCCAGTTCCCTACTCGTGACAGTAGACAATCAGCCCCAGCATTTT. Translated, it gives CASSLLVTVDNQPQHF.

This rearrangement joins TRBV9 to TRBJ2-1, with 8 bases that match TRBD2. The CDR3 loop spans 14 amino acids. The junction had 3 bases not matched to a gene; V was cut back by 3 bases and J by 4 bases. The germline gives CDR1 SGDLS, CDR2 YYNGEE. CDR3 region: CASSASGPYNEQFF. CDR3 DNA sequence: TGTGCCAGCAGCGCTAGCGGGCCTTACAATGAGCAGTTCTTC.

The chain combines TRBV4-3 with TRBJ2-7; 9 positions match TRBD1. This CDR3 is 16 amino acids long. The V gene's germline CDR1 is LGHNA and CDR2 YSLEER. After removal of 0 bases from V and 6 bases from J, the junction contained 9 bases not matched to a gene. CDR3 nucleotides: TGCGCCAGCAGCCAAGATGGGGACAGGGTTTTGAGCGAGCAGTACTTC. Translation: CASSQDGDRVLSEQYF.

The genes are TRBV30 and TRBJ2-5; 7 nucleotides agree with TRBD1. V trimming: 3 bases; J trimming: 6 bases; junction bases outside the gene matches: 10. In germline, CDR1 is GTSNPN, CDR2 SVGIG (reference sequence). The CDR3 extends over 14 amino acids. CDR3 loop: CAWSVTGAGKTQYF. The CDR3 nucleotides are TGTGCCTGGAGCGTTACAGGGGCCGGAAAGACCCAGTACTTC.

There are a few counts of this clone. The chain uses TRBV27 and TRBJ2-7; D may be TRBD2 (5 bases). This CDR3 contains 14 residues. Trimming shortened V by 4 bases and J by 0 bases, and 10 bases separated the two germline ends. Germline CDR1 reads MNHEY; CDR2 reads SMNVEV (reference sequence). CDR3: CASSSTLVSYEQYF. CDR3 nucleotide sequence: TGTGCCAGCAGTTCCACACTAGTCTCCTACGAGCAGTACTTC.

The chain joins TRBV9 to TRBJ2-5, with 14 nucleotides matching TRBD2. The germline CDR1 and CDR2 sequences are SGDLS and YYNGEE. The CDR3 runs 16 residues. V shed 3 bases, J shed 5 bases, and the junction held 6 bases outside the gene matches. CDR3 sequence (DNA): TGTGCCAGCAGCGGCAGACTAGCGGGAGGGGTGGAGACCCAGTACTTC. It is translated as CASSGRLAGGVETQYF. Drawing the rest from reference TRBV9 and TRBJ2-5, the complete variable domain is DSGVTQTPKHLITATGQRVTLRCSPRSGDLSVYWYQQSLDQGLQFLIQYYNGEERAKGNILERFSAQQFPDLHSELNLSSLELGDSALYFCASSGRLAGGVETQYFGPGTRLLVL.